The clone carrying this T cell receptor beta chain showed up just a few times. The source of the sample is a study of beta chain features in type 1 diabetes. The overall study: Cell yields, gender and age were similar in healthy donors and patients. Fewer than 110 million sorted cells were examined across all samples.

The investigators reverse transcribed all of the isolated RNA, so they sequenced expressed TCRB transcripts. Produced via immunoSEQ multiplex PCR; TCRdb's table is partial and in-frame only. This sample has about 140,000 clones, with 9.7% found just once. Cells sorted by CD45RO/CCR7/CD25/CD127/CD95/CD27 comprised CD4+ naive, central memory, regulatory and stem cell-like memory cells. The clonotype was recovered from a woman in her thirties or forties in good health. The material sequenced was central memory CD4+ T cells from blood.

The CDR3 loop is CASSLGRRGNQPQHF. Here the CDR3 DNA reads TGTGCCAGCAGTCTCGGCCGTCGAGGGAATCAGCCCCAGCATTTT. The gene calls are TRBV5-6 and TRBJ1-5; D gene uncertain. The CDR3 sequence is 15 residues long. Trimming took 5 bases from V and 4 from J, leaving 16 bases between them. Germline V gene sequence: CDR1 SGHDT, CDR2 YYEEEE.